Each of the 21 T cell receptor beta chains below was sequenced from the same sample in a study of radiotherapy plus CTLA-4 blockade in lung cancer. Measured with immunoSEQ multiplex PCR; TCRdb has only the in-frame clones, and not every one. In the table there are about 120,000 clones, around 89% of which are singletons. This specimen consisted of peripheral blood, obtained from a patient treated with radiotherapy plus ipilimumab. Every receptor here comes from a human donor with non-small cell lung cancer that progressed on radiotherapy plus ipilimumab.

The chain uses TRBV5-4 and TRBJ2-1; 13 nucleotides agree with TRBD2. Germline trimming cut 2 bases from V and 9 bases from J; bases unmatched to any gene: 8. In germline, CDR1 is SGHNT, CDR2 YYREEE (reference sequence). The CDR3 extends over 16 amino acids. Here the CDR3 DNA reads TGTGCCAGCAGCTTCGGGACTAGCGGGAACATGGGTGAGCAGTTCTTC. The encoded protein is CASSFGTSGNMGEQFF.

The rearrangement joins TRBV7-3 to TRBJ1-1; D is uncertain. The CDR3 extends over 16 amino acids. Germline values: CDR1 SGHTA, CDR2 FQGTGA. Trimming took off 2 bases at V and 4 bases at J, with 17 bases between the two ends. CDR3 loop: CASSLQVTGSGTEAFF. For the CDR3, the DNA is TGTGCCAGCAGCTTACAGGTAACCGGGAGCGGCACTGAAGCTTTCTTT. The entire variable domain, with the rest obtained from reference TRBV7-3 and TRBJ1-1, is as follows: GAGVSQTPSNKVTEKGKYVELRCDPISGHTALYWYRQSLGQGPEFLIYFQGTGAADDSGLPNDRFFAVRPEGSVSTLKIQRTERGDSAVYLCASSLQVTGSGTEAFFGQGTRLTVV.

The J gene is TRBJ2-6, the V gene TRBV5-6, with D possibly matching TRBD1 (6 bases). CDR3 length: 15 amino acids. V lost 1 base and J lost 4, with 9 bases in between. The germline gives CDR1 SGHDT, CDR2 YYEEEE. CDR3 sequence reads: CASSLTGYGANVLTF. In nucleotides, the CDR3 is TGTGCCAGCAGCTTGACAGGGTACGGGGCCAACGTCCTGACTTTC. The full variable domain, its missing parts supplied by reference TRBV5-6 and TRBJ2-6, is DAGVTQSPTHLIKTRGQQVTLRCSPKSGHDTVSWYQQALGQGPQFIFQYYEEEERQRGNFPDRFSGHQFPNYSSELNVNALLLGDSALYLCASSLTGYGANVLTFGAGSRLTVL.

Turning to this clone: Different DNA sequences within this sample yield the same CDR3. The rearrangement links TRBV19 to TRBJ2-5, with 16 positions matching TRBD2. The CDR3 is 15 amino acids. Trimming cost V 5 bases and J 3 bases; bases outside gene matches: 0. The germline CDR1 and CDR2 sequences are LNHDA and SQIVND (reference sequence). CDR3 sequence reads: CASSGTSGREETQYF. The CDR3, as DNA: TGTGCCAGTAGTGGGACTAGCGGGAGGGAAGAGACCCAGTACTTC.

The CDR3: CASRRSGNTEAFF. The CDR3 DNA sequence: TGTGCCAGCAGACGCTCGGGGAACACTGAAGCTTTCTTT. This chain links TRBV2 with TRBJ1-1; D is undetermined. The CDR3 sequence is 13 residues long. CDR1 is SNHLY, CDR2 FYNNEI, per germline. V was pared by 6 bases and J by 1 base, with 9 bases between.

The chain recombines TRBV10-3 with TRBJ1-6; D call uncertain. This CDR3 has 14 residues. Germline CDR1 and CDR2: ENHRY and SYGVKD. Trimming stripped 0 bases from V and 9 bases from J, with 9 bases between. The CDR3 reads CAISESEAGSPLHF. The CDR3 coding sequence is TGTGCCATCAGTGAGTCCGAGGCGGGTTCACCCCTCCACTTT.

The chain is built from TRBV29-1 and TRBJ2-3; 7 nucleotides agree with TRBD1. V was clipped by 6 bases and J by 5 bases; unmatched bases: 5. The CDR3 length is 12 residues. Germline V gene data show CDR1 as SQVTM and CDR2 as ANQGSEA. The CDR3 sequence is CSVGQVGDTQYF. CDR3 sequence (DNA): TGCAGCGTAGGACAGGTTGGAGATACGCAGTATTTT.

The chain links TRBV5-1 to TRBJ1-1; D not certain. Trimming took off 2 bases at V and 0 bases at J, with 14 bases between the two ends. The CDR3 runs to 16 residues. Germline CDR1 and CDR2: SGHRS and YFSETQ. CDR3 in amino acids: CASSFRIGSMNTEAFF. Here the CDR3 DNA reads TGCGCCAGCAGCTTCAGAATCGGATCCATGAACACTGAAGCTTTCTTT.

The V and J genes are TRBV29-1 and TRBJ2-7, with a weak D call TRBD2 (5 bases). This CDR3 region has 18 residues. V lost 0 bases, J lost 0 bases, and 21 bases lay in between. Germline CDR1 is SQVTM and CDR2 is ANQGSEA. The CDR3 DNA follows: TGCAGCGTTGAAGATCCGGGGAGAGGCGCCATCAACTCCTACGAGCAGTACTTC. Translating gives CSVEDPGRGAINSYEQYF.

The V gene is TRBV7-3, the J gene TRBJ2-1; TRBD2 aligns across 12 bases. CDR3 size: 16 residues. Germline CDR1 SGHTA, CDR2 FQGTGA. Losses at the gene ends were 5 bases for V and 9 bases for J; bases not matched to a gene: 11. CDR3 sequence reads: CASSLHGTSGLSEQFF. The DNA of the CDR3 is TGTGCCAGCAGCCTACACGGGACTAGCGGGCTCAGTGAGCAGTTCTTC.

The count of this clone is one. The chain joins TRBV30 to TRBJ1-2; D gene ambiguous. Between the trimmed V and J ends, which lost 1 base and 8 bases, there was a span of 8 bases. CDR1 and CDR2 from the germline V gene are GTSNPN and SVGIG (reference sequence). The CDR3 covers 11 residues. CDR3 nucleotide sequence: TGTGCCTGGAGTGGAACGGGCGGCTACACCTTC. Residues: CAWSGTGGYTF.

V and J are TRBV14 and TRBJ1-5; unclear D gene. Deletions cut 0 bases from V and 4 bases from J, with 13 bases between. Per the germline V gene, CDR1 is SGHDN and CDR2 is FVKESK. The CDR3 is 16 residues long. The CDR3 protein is CASSQELVSENQPQHF. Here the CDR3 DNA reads TGTGCCAGCAGCCAAGAGCTTGTCTCGGAGAATCAGCCCCAGCATTTT.

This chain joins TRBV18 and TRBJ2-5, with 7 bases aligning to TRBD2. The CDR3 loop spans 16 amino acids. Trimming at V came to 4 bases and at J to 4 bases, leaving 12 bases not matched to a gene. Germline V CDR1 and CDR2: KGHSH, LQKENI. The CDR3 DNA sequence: TGTGCCAGCTCACGACTCCCGGGAGGAGTGTTAGAGACCCAGTACTTC. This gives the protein CASSRLPGGVLETQYF. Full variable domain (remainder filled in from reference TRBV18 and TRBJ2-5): NAGVMQNPRHLVRRRGQEARLRCSPMKGHSHVYWYRQLPEEGLKFMVYLQKENIIDESGMPKERFSAEFPKEGPSILRIQQVVRGDSAAYFCASSRLPGGVLETQYFGPGTRLLVL.

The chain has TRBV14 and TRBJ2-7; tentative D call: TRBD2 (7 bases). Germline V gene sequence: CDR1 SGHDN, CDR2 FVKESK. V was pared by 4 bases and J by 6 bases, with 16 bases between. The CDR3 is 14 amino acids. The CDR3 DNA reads TGTGCCAGCAGCCTTTTAGGGGGAGGGCGCGAGCAGTACTTC. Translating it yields CASSLLGGGREQYF.

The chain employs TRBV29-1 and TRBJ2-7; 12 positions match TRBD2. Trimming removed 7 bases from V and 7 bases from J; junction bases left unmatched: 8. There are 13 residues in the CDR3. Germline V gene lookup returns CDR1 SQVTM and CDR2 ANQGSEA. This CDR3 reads CSATLAGGREQYF. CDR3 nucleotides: TGCAGCGCGACTCTAGCGGGAGGGCGGGAGCAGTACTTC.

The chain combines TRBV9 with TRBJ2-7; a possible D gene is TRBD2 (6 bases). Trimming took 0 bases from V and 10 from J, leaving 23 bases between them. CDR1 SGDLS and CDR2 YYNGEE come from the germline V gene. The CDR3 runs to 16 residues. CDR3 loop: CASSVDPDTGRSRQYF. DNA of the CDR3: TGTGCCAGCAGCGTAGATCCGGACACGGGGAGGTCGCGACAGTACTTC.

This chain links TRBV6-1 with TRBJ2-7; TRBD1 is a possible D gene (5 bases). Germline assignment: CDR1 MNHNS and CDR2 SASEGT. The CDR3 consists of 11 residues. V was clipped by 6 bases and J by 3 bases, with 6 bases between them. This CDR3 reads CASSDSYEQYF. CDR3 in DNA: TGTGCCAGCAGCGACAGCTACGAGCAGTACTTC.

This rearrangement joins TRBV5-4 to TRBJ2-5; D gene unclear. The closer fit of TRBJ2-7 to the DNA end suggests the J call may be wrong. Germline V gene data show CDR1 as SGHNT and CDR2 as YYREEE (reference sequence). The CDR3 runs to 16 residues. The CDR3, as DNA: TGTGCCAGCAGCTTGTCCCATTGGACCATCCTCGGCGAGCAGTACTTC. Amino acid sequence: CASSLSHWTILGEQYF.

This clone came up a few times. CDR3: CASSPRRNTGELFF. CDR3 DNA: TGCGCCAGCAGCCCCCGGCGTAACACCGGGGAGCTGTTTTTT. The V and J genes are TRBV4-1 and TRBJ2-2; D is uncertain. This CDR3 spans 14 amino acids. Germline values: CDR1 MGHRA, CDR2 YSYEKL. Trimming took 4 bases from V and 2 from J, leaving 8 bases between them.

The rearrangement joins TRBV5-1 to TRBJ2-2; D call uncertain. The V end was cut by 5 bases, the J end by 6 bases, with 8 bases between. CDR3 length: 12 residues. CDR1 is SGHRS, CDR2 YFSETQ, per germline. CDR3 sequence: CASRRGAGELFF. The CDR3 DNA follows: TGCGCCAGCAGACGAGGAGCCGGGGAGCTGTTTTTT.

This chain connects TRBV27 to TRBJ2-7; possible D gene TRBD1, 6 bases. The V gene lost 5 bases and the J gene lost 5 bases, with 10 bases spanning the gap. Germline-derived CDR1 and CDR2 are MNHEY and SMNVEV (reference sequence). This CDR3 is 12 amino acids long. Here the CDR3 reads CASSQGPHEQYF. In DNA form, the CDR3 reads TGTGCCAGCAGTCAGGGGCCCCACGAGCAGTACTTC.